The rows below give T cell receptor beta chains drawn from one sample of a study of cytomegalovirus exposure and HLA in healthy donors. Sequencing was performed with immunoSEQ multiplex PCR; in TCRdb, only in-frame clones are kept and a portion is missing. Of around 130,000 clones listed, about 77% are singletons. The sample comprised PBMCs. The receptors were sampled from a man in his fifties or sixties in good health and CMV-seronegative. CDR3s include the opening cysteine and the closing phenylalanine or tryptophan. The D gene is left open where the match is weak. Expanded clones get a size class; other rows say once, few or many, or leave the size out.

>TRBD2|TRBJ2-5|TRBV9|-
TGTGCCAGCAGCGTAGATAGTCTAGCGGGAGAGACCCAGTACTTC
CASSVDSLAGETQYF
>-|TRBJ2-2|TRBV5-1|-
TGCGCCAGCAGCTTTACGGGGGCGAACACCGGGGAGCTGTTTTTT
CASSFTGANTGELFF
>-|TRBJ1-1|TRBV19|-
TGTGCCACCAGTGACAGCCGGAACACTGAAGCTTTCTTT
CATSDSRNTEAFF
>-|TRBJ2-2|TRBV18|few
TGTGCCAGCTCGCCCGGGAACTTGAACACCGGGGAGCTGTTTTTT
CASSPGNLNTGELFF
>TRBD2|TRBJ2-1|TRBV27|-
TGTGCCAGCAGTGACCCTGCGGGCGGGAGCCAGGTCTACAATGAGCAGTTCTTC
CASSDPAGGSQVYNEQFF
>-|TRBJ2-7|TRBV29-1|-
TGCAGCGTTGACTTCCGTACAGGAAACTCCTACGAGCAGTACTTC
CSVDFRTGNSYEQYF
>TRBD1|TRBJ1-4|TRBV28|-
TGTGCCAGCAGTTCCCGACAGGGAATGCAAACTAATGAAAAACTGTTTTTT
CASSSRQGMQTNEKLFF
>-|TRBJ1-1|TRBV6-1|-
TGTGCCAGCAGCCCCAGGGTTGCTGAAGCTTTCTTT
CASSPRVAEAFF
>-|TRBJ1-1|TRBV5-1|once
TGCGCCAGCAGCTTGACAGGTGTGAACACTGAAGCTTTCTTT
CASSLTGVNTEAFF
>TRBD2|TRBJ2-7|TRBV7-8|-
TGTGCCAGCAGCTTTCAAGCGGGAGTTTGGTACTTC
CASSFQAGVWYF